The T cell receptor beta chain under discussion was sequenced for a study of CXCR3-negative and CXCR3-positive naive CD8 T cells. At the level of the study: Each library gave roughly 1.6 +/- 0.3 million of approximately 150 million TRB reads. Study-level points and caveats: The study found that naive CXCR3-negative and CXCR3-positive cells shared TRBV-TRBJ usage, while memory cells differed. Against CXCR3-negative naive cells, CXCR3-positive naive cells showed more hydrophobic TRB CDR3s.

5' RACE that incorporated UMI labels was used to prepare the TRB cDNA libraries. For each CDR3 protein, TCRdb gives one entry from its re-call of the 5' RACE reads, without DNA. The sample holds tens of thousands of distinct CDR3 sequences. This CDR3 is built from 12 residues. Comments on this clonotype: Its antigen remains unknown.

Naivety in CD8+ T cells corresponded to a CD45RO-CCR7+CD27+CD95- phenotype. This sequence joins TRBV12-3 or TRBV12-4 and TRBJ2-7; the TCRdb call, TRBD2, lacks DNA for checking. Sequencing input: naive CXCR3+ CD8+ T cells from blood. Subset defined: CD45RO-CCR7+CD27+CD95- naive CD8+ T cells expressing CXCR3 (TNR3+). The clonotype was recovered from a human donor in good health. Some clones in this sample may be carry-over from other donors' samples. This CDR3 is CASSLTGTEQYF.